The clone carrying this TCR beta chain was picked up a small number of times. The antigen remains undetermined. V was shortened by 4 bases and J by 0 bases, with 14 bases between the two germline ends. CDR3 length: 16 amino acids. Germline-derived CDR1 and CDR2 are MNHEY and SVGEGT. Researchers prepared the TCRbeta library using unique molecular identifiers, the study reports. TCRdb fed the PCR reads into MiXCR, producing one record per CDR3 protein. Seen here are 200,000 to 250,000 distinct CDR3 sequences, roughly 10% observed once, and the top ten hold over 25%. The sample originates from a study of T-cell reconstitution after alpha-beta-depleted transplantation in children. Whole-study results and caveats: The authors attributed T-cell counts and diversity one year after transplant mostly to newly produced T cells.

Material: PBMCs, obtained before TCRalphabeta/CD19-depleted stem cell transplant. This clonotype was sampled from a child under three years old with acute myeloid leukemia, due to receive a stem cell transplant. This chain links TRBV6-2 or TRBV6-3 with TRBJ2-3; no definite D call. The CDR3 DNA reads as TGTGCCAGCAGTTCGTTCGAATCCATTAGCACAGATACGCAGTATTTT. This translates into CASSSFESISTDTQYF.